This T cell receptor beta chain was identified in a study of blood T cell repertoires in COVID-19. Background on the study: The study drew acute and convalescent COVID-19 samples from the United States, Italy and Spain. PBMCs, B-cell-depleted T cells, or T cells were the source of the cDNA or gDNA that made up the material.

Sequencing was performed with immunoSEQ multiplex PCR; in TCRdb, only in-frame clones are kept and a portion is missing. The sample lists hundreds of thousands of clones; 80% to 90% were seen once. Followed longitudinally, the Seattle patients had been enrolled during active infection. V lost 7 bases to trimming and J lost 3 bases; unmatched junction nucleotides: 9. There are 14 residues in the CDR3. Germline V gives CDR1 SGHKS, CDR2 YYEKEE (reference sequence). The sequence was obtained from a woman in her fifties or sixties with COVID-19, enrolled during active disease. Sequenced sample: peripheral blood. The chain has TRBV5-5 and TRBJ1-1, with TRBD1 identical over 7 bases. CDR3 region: CASSILQGHTEAFF. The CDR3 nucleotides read TGTGCCAGCTCCATTCTACAGGGGCACACTGAAGCTTTCTTT. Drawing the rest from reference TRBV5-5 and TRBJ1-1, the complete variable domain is DAGVTQSPTHLIKTRGQQVTLRCSPISGHKSVSWYQQVLGQGPQFIFQYYEKEERGRGNFPDRFSARQFPNYSSELNVNALLLGDSALYLCASSILQGHTEAFFGQGTRLTVV.